One and the same sample provided the 25 T cell receptor beta chains below, sequenced in a study of cytomegalovirus exposure and HLA in healthy donors. The PCR ran on 60 Vbeta and 13 Jbeta primers. Profiled with immunoSEQ multiplex PCR; TCRdb holds only in-frame clones, not every one. Of tens of thousands of clones listed, roughly 67% were seen once; the top ten hold roughly 21%. Sequences were obtained from PBMCs. The receptor set was obtained from a woman aged 45-65 years in good health and CMV-seropositive.

This rearrangement joins TRBV11-2 to TRBJ2-5, with D perhaps matching TRBD2 (5 bases). The CDR3 consists of 13 residues. Germline V gives CDR1 SGHAT, CDR2 FQNNGV. V dropped 5 bases and J dropped 9 bases, with 16 bases sitting between them. CDR3 residues: CASSPAEGRAQYF. CDR3 nucleotide sequence: TGTGCCAGCAGCCCAGCGGAAGGACGGGCCCAGTACTTC.

This chain joins TRBV27 and TRBJ2-7; tentatively, D is TRBD2 (6 bases). Germline V lookup: CDR1 MNHEY, CDR2 SMNVEV (reference sequence). V was clipped by 4 bases and J by 3 bases, with 19 bases between them. This CDR3 comprises 16 residues. The CDR3 reads CASSSGTLTSIYEQYF. Here the CDR3 DNA reads TGTGCCAGCAGTTCGGGGACTCTTACGTCGATCTACGAGCAGTACTTC.

This clone has more than one count but fewer than ten. The chain uses TRBV5-1 and TRBJ2-1; 8 positions agree with TRBD2. The V segment lost 4 bases and the J segment 4 bases; nucleotides outside the gene matches: 4. CDR1 is SGHRS and CDR2 is YFSETQ in the germline V gene. The CDR3 consists of 14 residues. CDR3 bases: TGCGCCAGCAGCCGGGGGGGCGGGTACAATGAGCAGTTCTTC. Translated: CASSRGGGYNEQFF.

This clone has just one count. This CDR3 is CASKRAGIVETQYF. The DNA for the CDR3 is TGTGCCAGCAAGAGAGCGGGGATTGTGGAGACCCAGTACTTC. The rearrangement links TRBV2 to TRBJ2-5, with TRBD2 identical over 7 bases. The CDR3 has 14 amino acids. V lost 7 bases to trimming and J lost 5 bases; unmatched junction nucleotides: 10. CDR1 SNHLY and CDR2 FYNNEI come from the germline V gene.

V gene TRBV6-1 combines with J gene TRBJ2-7; tentatively, D is TRBD2 (5 bases). The CDR3 has 14 amino acids. V lost 1 base, J lost 5 bases, and 12 bases lay in between. Germline CDR1 reads MNHNS; CDR2 reads SASEGT. CDR3 sequence (DNA): TGTGCCAGCAGTGAAGACGGTCGGGAAGACGAGCAGTACTTC. This encodes CASSEDGREDEQYF.

This clone was observed a handful of times. CDR3 nucleotides: TGTGCCAGCAGCTCAAGGGGCTCTGAAGCTTTCTTT. As protein: CASSSRGSEAFF. The J gene is TRBJ1-1, the V gene TRBV7-9, with a possible D match to TRBD1 (5 bases). V lost 4 bases to trimming and J lost 6 bases, with 9 bases between them. Germline lookup yields CDR1 SEHNR and CDR2 FQNEAQ (reference sequence). The CDR3 consists of 12 residues.

The count of this clone is one. V usage is TRBV7-8 and J usage is TRBJ1-2; D unresolved. Trimming removed 1 base at V and 2 bases at J, with 11 bases between. Germline V gives CDR1 SGHVS, CDR2 FQNEAQ. The CDR3 has 15 amino acids. The CDR3 DNA sequence: TGTGCCAGCAGCTTAGGGGCTGACACCAACTATGGCTACACCTTC. As protein: CASSLGADTNYGYTF.

The chain carries TRBV6-1 and TRBJ2-3; TRBD2 might be the D (5 bases). CDR3 length equals 13 residues. Per the germline V gene, CDR1 is MNHNS and CDR2 is SASEGT. V was shortened by 7 bases and J by 5 bases, with 13 bases between the two germline ends. CDR3 coding DNA: TGTGCCAGCACCCTCGGGGTCGAAGATACGCAGTATTTT. Protein: CASTLGVEDTQYF.

The chain couples TRBV4-3 to TRBJ2-5; a possible D gene is TRBD2 (7 bases). The V gene's germline CDR1 is LGHNA and CDR2 YSLEER. CDR3 size: 16 residues. The germline V and J ends were trimmed by 0 bases and 2 bases, with 13 bases remaining between them. The CDR3 nucleotides are TGCGCCAGCAGCCAAGATGAGGGGGGGTGGCAAGAGACCCAGTACTTC. Its protein product is CASSQDEGGWQETQYF.

The chain employs TRBV6-1 and TRBJ2-5, with 9 bases matching TRBD1. Germline loops: CDR1 MNHNS, CDR2 SASEGT. The CDR3 sequence is 16 residues long. V dropped 2 bases and J dropped 5; count of bases not matched to a gene: 9. The CDR3 reads CASSELGQGNLETQYF. CDR3 nucleotides: TGTGCCAGCAGTGAACTGGGACAGGGAAATTTGGAGACCCAGTACTTC.

This clone appeared a single time. The chain employs TRBV5-1 and TRBJ2-5; 8 bases are shared with TRBD2. This CDR3 contains 16 residues. Trimming at V came to 1 base and at J to 2 bases, leaving 7 bases not matched to a gene. From germline, CDR1 is SGHRS and CDR2 YFSETQ. CDR3 bases: TGCGCCAGCAGCTTGCCGGGCGGGGGGCAGCAAGAGACCCAGTACTTC. As protein: CASSLPGGGQQETQYF.

This clone has just one count. This rearrangement joins TRBV7-9 to TRBJ1-1, with a weak D call TRBD1 (6 bases). This CDR3 has 14 residues. Germline V CDR1 and CDR2: SEHNR, FQNEAQ (reference sequence). V lost 5 bases and J lost 3, with 13 bases in between. The CDR3 is CASSKYRADTEAFF. The CDR3 DNA reads TGTGCCAGCAGCAAGTACAGGGCGGACACTGAAGCTTTCTTT.

The V and J genes are TRBV7-8 and TRBJ1-2, with D uncertain. V dropped 6 bases and J dropped 4 bases, with 15 bases sitting between them. Looked up from germline, CDR1 is SGHVS and CDR2 is FQNEAQ. The CDR3 runs to 14 residues. This CDR3 reads CASSPPGILYGYTF. The CDR3 DNA is TGTGCCAGCAGTCCACCGGGAATACTCTATGGCTACACCTTC.

The gene calls are TRBV6-5 and TRBJ2-6; 8 bases align to TRBD2. The CDR3 consists of 16 residues. CDR1 and CDR2 from the germline V gene are MNHEY and SVGAGI. V lost 4 bases and J lost 2; bases outside the gene matches: 4. The CDR3 coding sequence is TGTGCCAGCAGTTTCGGGGGGGCCACTGGGGCCAACGTCCTGACTTTC. It encodes CASSFGGATGANVLTF.

The rearrangement uses TRBV7-9 and TRBJ1-2, with a possible D match to TRBD1 (6 bases). V dropped 4 bases and J dropped 12 bases, with 18 bases sitting between them. CDR1 and CDR2 from the germline V gene are SEHNR and FQNEAQ (reference sequence). This CDR3 comprises 13 residues. CDR3 nucleotide sequence: TGTGCCAGCAGCTACGATAGTCAGGGGAGCAACACCTTC. Amino acid sequence: CASSYDSQGSNTF.

The chain is built from TRBV5-5 and TRBJ2-2; D may be TRBD2 (6 bases). CDR3 length equals 14 residues. The germline V and J ends were trimmed by 5 bases and 2 bases, with 10 bases remaining between them. The germline V gene has CDR1 SGHKS and CDR2 YYEKEE (reference sequence). The CDR3 is CASRSGGNTGELFF. The CDR3 coding sequence is TGTGCCAGCAGGTCCGGGGGAAACACCGGGGAGCTGTTTTTT. The full variable domain, in which reference TRBV5-5 and TRBJ2-2 provide the parts outside the CDR3, is DAGVTQSPTHLIKTRGQQVTLRCSPISGHKSVSWYQQVLGQGPQFIFQYYEKEERGRGNFPDRFSARQFPNYSSELNVNALLLGDSALYLCASRSGGNTGELFFGEGSRLTVL.

This chain uses TRBV28 with TRBJ1-2; a weak D match, TRBD1 (6 bases). The CDR3 consists of 14 residues. The V end lost 1 base, the J end lost 8 bases, and 14 bases lay between the germline ends. Germline CDR1 MDHEN, CDR2 SYDVKM. The CDR3 reads CASSLFDRLQGYTF. The CDR3 DNA reads TGTGCCAGCAGTTTATTTGACAGGCTTCAGGGCTACACCTTC.

A single count supports this clone. The rearrangement uses TRBV27 and TRBJ1-2; D gene uncertain. Germline CDR1 is MNHEY and CDR2 is SMNVEV (reference sequence). Trimming took off 0 bases at V and 4 bases at J, with 9 bases between the two ends. The CDR3 has 14 residues. The CDR3 spells CASSLSRGTYGYTF. CDR3 nucleotides: TGTGCCAGCAGTTTATCCAGAGGTACCTATGGCTACACCTTC.

CDR3 nucleotide sequence: TGTGCCAGCAGCTTACAGGGCCATGGCTACACCTTC. Translation gives CASSLQGHGYTF. The chain combines TRBV7-2 with TRBJ1-2; perhaps TRBD1 as D (5 bases). Germline values: CDR1 SGHTA, CDR2 FQGNSA. The V end was cut by 2 bases, the J end by 6 bases, with 7 bases between. The CDR3 contains 12 residues. Full variable domain (outside the CDR3, taken from reference TRBV7-2 and TRBJ1-2): GAGVSQSPSNKVTEKGKDVELRCDPISGHTALYWYRQSLGQGLEFLIYFQGNSAPDKSGLPSDRFSAERTGGSVSTLTIQRTQQEDSAVYLCASSLQGHGYTFGSGTRLTVV.

This chain connects TRBV5-6 to TRBJ2-1, with TRBD1 matching over 11 bases. The germline CDR1 and CDR2 sequences are SGHDT and YYEEEE. V was pared by 3 bases and J by 6 bases, with 5 bases of the junction left unmatched. This CDR3 has 15 residues. CDR3 in amino acids: CASSYGTGGTNEQFF. DNA of the CDR3: TGTGCCAGCAGCTACGGGACAGGGGGTACCAATGAGCAGTTCTTC.

The sample holds a few counts of this clone. V is TRBV27 and J is TRBJ1-1; D is possibly TRBD1 (5 bases). Germline assignment: CDR1 MNHEY and CDR2 SMNVEV (reference sequence). The CDR3 length is 13 residues. The V and J ends lost 3 bases and 1 base respectively, with 6 bases between them. The CDR3 sequence: CASSFGQNTEAFF. CDR3 bases: TGTGCCAGCAGTTTCGGACAGAACACTGAAGCTTTCTTT.

The chain uses TRBV6-5 and TRBJ2-7; D possibly corresponds to TRBD2 (6 bases). CDR3 length: 14 residues. V lost 6 bases and J 2 bases, leaving 14 bases between the germline ends. CDR1 is MNHEY and CDR2 is SVGAGI in the germline V gene. This chain's CDR3 is CASRGRDWAYEQYF. The DNA of the CDR3 is TGTGCCAGCAGGGGTAGGGACTGGGCCTACGAGCAGTACTTC.

This clone was seen only a few times. J is TRBJ1-3 and V is TRBV18; 7 bases agree with TRBD1. After removal of 3 bases from V and 0 bases from J, the junction contained 8 bases not matched to a gene. The germline gives CDR1 KGHSH, CDR2 LQKENI. This CDR3 spans 17 amino acids. Here the CDR3 reads CASSPLETGTSGNTIYF. The CDR3 DNA reads TGTGCCAGCTCACCCCTCGAGACAGGGACCTCTGGAAACACCATATATTTT.

This chain uses TRBV6-6 with TRBJ2-7; 9 bases agree with TRBD1. With V trimmed by 6 bases and J by 0 bases, 6 bases remained unmatched. Looked up from germline, CDR1 is MNHNY and CDR2 is SVGAGI (reference sequence). CDR3 length equals 15 residues. The CDR3 region has the DNA TGTGCCAGCAGCCGGACAGGGGACTCCTCCTACGAGCAGTACTTC. Amino acids: CASSRTGDSSYEQYF.

This clone was found once. This chain uses TRBV28 with TRBJ1-4, with TRBD1 as a possible D gene (6 bases). The CDR3 has 16 residues. Germline V CDR1 and CDR2: MDHEN, SYDVKM. Trimming shortened V by 4 bases and J by 0 bases, and 12 bases separated the two germline ends. The CDR3 DNA reads TGTGCCAGCAGTTCGACAGGAAGTGCAACTAATGAAAAACTGTTTTTT. Its protein is CASSSTGSATNEKLFF. The full variable domain, completed using reference TRBV28 and TRBJ1-4, is DVKVTQSSRYLVKRTGEKVFLECVQDMDHENMFWYRQDPGLGLRLIYFSYDVKMKEKGDIPEGYSVSREKKERFSLILESASTNQTSMYLCASSSTGSATNEKLFFGSGTQLSVL.